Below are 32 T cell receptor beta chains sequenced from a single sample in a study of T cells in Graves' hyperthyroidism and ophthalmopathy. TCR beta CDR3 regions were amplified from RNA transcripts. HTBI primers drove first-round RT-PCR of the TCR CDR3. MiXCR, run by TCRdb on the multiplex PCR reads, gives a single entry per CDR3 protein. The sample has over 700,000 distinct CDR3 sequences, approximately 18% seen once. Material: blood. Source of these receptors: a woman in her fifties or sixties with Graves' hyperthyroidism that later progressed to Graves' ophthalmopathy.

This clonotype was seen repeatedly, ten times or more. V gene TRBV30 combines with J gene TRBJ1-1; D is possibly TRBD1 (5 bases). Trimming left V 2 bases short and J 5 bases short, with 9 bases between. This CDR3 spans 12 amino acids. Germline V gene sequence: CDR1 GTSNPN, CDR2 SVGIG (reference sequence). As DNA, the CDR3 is TGTGCCTGGAGTCAGGGAAGGACTGAAGCTTTCTTT. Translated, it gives CAWSQGRTEAFF.

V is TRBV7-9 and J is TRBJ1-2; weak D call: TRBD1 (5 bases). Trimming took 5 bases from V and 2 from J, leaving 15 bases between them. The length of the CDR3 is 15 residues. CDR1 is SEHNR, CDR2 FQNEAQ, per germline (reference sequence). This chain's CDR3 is CASSQALEGNYGYTF. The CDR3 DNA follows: TGTGCCAGCAGCCAAGCACTGGAGGGGAACTATGGCTACACCTTC. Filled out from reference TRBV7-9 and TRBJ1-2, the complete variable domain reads DTGVSQNPRHKITKRGQNVTFRCDPISEHNRLYWYRQTLGQGPEFLTYFQNEAQLEKSRLLSDRFSAERPKGSFSTLEIQRTEQGDSAMYLCASSQALEGNYGYTFGSGTRLTVV.

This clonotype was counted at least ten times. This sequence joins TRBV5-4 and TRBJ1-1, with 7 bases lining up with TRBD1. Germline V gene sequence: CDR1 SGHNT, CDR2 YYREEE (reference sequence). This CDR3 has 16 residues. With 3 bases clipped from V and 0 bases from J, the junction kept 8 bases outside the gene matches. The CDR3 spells CASSSTGVGMNTEAFF. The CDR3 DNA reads TGTGCCAGCAGCTCAACAGGGGTGGGAATGAACACTGAAGCTTTCTTT.

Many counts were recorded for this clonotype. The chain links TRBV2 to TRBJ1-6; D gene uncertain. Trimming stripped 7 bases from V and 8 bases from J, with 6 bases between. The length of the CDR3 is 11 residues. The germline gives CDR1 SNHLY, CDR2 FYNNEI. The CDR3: CASTDDSPLHF. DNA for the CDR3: TGTGCCAGCACGGACGATTCACCCCTCCACTTT.

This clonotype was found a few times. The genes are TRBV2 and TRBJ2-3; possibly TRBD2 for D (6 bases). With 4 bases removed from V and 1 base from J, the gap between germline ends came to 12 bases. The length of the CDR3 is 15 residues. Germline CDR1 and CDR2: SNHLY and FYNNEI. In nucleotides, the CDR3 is TGTGCCAGCAGTGCCGGGCGGGGCGGCACAGATACGCAGTATTTT. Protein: CASSAGRGGTDTQYF.

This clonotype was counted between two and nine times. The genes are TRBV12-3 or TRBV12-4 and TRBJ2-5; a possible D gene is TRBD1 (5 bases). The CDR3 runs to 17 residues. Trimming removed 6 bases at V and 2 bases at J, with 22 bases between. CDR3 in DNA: TGTGCCAGCAGAGTAGGGGCCCCTCTGGGTCAGCAAGAGACCCAGTACTTC. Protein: CASRVGAPLGQQETQYF.

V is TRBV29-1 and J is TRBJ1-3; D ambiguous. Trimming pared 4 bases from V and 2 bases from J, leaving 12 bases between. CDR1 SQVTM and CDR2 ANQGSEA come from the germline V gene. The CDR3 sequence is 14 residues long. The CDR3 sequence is CSVVGVSAGNTIYF. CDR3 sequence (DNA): TGCAGCGTTGTCGGGGTTTCGGCTGGAAACACCATATATTTT.

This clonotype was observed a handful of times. The chain's CDR3 is CASSALTGAVEKLFF. CDR3 coding DNA: TGTGCCAGCAGTGCCCTGACAGGGGCGGTTGAAAAACTGTTTTTT. The V gene is TRBV12-3 or TRBV12-4, the J gene TRBJ1-4; TRBD1 agrees at 8 bases. Trimming removed 5 bases from V and 7 bases from J; junction bases left unmatched: 9. This CDR3 contains 15 residues.

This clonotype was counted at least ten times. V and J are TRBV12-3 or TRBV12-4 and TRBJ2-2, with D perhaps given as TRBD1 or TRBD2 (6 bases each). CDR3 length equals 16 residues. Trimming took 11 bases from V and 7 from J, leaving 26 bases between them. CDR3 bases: TGTGCCGGGTCAAGATGGGGGGCGCTTTATGGCGGGGAGCTGTTTTTT. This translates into CAGSRWGALYGGELFF.

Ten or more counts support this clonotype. DNA for the CDR3: TGCAGCGTTGGGGCAGTTTCCAATGAGCAGTTCTTC. This encodes CSVGAVSNEQFF. This rearrangement joins TRBV29-1 to TRBJ2-1; no reliable D call. Trimming removed 4 bases from V and 6 bases from J, with 10 bases in between. The length of the CDR3 is 12 residues. Per the germline V gene, CDR1 is SQVTM and CDR2 is ANQGSEA.

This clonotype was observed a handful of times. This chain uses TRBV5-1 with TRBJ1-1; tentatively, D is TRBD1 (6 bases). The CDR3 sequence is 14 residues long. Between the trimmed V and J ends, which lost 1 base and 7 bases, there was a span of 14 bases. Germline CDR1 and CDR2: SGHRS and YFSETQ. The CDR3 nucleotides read TGCGCCAGCAGCTTGAACCAATACAGGGATGAAGCTTTCTTT. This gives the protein CASSLNQYRDEAFF.

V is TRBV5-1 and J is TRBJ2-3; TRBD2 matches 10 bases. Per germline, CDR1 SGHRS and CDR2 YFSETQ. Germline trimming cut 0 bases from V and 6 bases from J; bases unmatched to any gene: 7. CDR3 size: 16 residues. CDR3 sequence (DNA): TGCGCCAGCAGCTTGGGTAGCGGGGGGAACTCGGATACGCAGTATTTT. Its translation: CASSLGSGGNSDTQYF.

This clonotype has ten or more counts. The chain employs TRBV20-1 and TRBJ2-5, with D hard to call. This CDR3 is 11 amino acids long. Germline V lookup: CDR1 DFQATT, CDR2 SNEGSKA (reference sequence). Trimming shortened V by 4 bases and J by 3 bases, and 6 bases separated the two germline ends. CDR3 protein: CSATHKETQYF. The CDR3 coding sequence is TGCAGTGCTACCCACAAAGAGACCCAGTACTTC.

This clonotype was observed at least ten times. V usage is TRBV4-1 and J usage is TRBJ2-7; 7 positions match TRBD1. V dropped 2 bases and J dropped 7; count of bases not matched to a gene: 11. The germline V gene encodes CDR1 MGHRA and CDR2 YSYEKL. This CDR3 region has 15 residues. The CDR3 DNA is TGCGCCAGCAGCCAAACTGGGACAGTTACGGAGGAGCAGTACTTC. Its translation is CASSQTGTVTEEQYF.

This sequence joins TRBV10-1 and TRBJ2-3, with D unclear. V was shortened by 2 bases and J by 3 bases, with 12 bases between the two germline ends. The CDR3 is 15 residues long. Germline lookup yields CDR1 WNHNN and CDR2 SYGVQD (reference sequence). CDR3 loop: CASSEGVGLTDTQYF. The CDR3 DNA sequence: TGCGCCAGCAGTGAGGGGGTAGGGTTGACAGATACGCAGTATTTT.

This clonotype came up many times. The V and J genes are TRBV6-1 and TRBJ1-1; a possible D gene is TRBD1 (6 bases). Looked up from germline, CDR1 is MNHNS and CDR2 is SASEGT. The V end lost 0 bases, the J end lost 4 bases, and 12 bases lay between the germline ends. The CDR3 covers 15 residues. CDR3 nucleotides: TGTGCCAGCAGTGAAGCCGGGGGCGCGGGCACTGAAGCTTTCTTT. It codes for CASSEAGGAGTEAFF.

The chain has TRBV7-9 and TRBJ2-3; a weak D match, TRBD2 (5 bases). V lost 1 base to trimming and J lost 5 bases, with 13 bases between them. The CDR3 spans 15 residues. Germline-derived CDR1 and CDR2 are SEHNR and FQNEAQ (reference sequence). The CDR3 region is CASSLGLGEVDTQYF. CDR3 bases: TGTGCCAGCAGCTTAGGACTGGGAGAAGTAGATACGCAGTATTTT.

CDR3 DNA sequence: TGCAGTGCTAGAGATTTTGGGCAGAATGAAAAACTGTTTTTT. It is translated as CSARDFGQNEKLFF. V gene TRBV20-1 combines with J gene TRBJ1-4; D is undetermined. The germline CDR1 and CDR2 sequences are DFQATT and SNEGSKA (reference sequence). The CDR3 has 14 residues. V lost 0 bases and J lost 5, with 10 bases in between.

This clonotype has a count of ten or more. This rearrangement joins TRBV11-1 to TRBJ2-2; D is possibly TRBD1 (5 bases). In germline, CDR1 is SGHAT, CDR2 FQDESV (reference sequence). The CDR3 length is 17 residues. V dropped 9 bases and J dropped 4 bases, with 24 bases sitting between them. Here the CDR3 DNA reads TGTGCCAGTAACAAAGCAGGGAATCGTCGTGGCACCGGGGAGCTGTTTTTT. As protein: CASNKAGNRRGTGELFF.

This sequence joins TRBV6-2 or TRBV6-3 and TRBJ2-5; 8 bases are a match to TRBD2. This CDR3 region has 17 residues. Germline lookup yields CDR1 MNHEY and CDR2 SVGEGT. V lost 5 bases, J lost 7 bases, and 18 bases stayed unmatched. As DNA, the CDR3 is TGTGCCAGCAGTGTCAGGGGTGTCGGGGGGGGCGGGGTGACCCAGTACTTC. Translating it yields CASSVRGVGGGGVTQYF.

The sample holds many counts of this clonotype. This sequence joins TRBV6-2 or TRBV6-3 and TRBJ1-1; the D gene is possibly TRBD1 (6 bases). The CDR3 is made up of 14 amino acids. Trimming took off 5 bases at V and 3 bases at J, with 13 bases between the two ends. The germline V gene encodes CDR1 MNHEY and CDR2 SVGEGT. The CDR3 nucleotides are TGTGCCAGCAGTACGGGGACACCGTACACTGAAGCTTTCTTT. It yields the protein CASSTGTPYTEAFF.

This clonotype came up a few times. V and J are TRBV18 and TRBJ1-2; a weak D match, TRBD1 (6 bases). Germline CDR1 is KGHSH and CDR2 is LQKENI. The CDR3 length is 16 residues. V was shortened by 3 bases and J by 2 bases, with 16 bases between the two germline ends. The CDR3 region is CASSPDGGGQNYGYTF. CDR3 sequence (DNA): TGTGCCAGCTCACCGGATGGAGGCGGACAGAACTATGGCTACACCTTC.

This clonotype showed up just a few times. This chain's CDR3 is CASSPTSAVIEQYF. DNA for the CDR3: TGTGCCAGCTCACCGACGTCCGCCGTGATCGAGCAGTACTTC. V usage is TRBV18 and J usage is TRBJ2-7, with D uncertain. The CDR3 runs 14 residues. The V gene lost 3 bases and the J gene lost 6 bases, with 15 bases spanning the gap. Germline V gives CDR1 KGHSH, CDR2 LQKENI.

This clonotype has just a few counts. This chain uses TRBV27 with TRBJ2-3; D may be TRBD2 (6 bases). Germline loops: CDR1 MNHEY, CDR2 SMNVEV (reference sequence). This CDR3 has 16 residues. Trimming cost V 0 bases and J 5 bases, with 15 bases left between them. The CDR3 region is CASSLSAGTRVDTQYF. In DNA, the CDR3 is TGTGCCAGCAGTTTATCGGCGGGGACGCGGGTAGATACGCAGTATTTT.

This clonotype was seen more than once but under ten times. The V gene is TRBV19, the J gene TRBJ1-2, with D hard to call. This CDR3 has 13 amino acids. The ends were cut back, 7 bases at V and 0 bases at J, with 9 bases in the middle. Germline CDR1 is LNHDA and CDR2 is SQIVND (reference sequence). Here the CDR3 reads CASTQRANYGYTF. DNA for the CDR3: TGTGCCAGTACCCAGCGGGCTAACTATGGCTACACCTTC.

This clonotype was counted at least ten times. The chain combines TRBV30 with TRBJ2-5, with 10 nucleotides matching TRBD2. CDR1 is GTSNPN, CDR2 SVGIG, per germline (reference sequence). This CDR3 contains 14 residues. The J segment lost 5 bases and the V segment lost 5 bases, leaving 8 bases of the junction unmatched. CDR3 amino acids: CAWGPGLATETQYF. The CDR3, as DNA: TGTGCCTGGGGGCCGGGACTAGCGACTGAGACCCAGTACTTC.

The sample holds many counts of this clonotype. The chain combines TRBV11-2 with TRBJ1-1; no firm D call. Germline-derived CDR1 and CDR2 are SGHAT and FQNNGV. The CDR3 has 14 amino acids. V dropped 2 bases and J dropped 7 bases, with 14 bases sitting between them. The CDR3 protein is CASSLLVGEGEAFF. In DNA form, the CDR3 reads TGTGCCAGCAGCTTATTAGTCGGGGAGGGTGAAGCTTTCTTT.

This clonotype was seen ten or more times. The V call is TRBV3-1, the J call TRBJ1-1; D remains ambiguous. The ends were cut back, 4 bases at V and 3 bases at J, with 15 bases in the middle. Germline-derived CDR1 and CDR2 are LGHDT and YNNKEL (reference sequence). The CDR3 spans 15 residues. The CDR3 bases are TGTGCCAGCAGCCCCCGGGCCTTTGGGGACACTGAAGCTTTCTTT. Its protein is CASSPRAFGDTEAFF.

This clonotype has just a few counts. CDR3 DNA: TGTGCCAGCAGTTTATCGATGGGGACAGGGGGCAATGAGCAGTTCTTC. Protein: CASSLSMGTGGNEQFF. The genes are TRBV27 and TRBJ2-1; 11 positions match TRBD1. CDR1 and CDR2 from the germline V gene are MNHEY and SMNVEV (reference sequence). The CDR3 runs 16 residues. J was trimmed by 6 bases and V by 0 bases; bases with no gene match: 4.

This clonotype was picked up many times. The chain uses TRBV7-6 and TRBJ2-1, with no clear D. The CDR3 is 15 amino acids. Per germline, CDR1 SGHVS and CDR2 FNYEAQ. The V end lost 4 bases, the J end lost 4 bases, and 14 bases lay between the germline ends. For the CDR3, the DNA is TGTGCCAGCAGCTCCGACACAAGCCTATACAATGAGCAGTTCTTC. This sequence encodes CASSSDTSLYNEQFF. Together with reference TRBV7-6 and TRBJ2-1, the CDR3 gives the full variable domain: GAGVSQSPRYKVTKRGQDVALRCDPISGHVSLYWYRQALGQGPEFLTYFNYEAQQDKSGLPNDRFSAERPEGSISTLTIQRTEQRDSAMYRCASSSDTSLYNEQFFGPGTRLTVL.

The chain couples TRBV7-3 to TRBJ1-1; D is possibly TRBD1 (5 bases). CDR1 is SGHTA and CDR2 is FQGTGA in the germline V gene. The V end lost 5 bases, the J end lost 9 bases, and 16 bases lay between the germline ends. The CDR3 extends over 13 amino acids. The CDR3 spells CASSLAAQGKAFF. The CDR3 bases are TGTGCCAGCAGCCTCGCAGCTCAGGGTAAAGCTTTCTTT.

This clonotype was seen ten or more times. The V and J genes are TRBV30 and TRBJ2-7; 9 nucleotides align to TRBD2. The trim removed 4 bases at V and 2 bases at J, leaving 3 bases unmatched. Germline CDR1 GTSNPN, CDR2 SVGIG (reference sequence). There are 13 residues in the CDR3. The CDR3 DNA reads TGTGCCTGGACTATAGCGGGGGCCTACGAGCAGTACTTC. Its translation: CAWTIAGAYEQYF. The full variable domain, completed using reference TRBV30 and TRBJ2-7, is SQTIHQWPATLVQPVGSPLSLECTVEGTSNPNLYWYRQAAGRGLQLLFYSVGIGQISSEVPQNLSASRPQDRQFILSSKKLLLSDSGFYLCAWTIAGAYEQYFGPGTRLTVT.